A single sample is the source of the 30 T cell receptor beta chains below, sequenced in a study of early T cells in non-severe SARS-CoV-2 infection. TCRdb processed the 5' RACE reads anew with MiXCR; each CDR3 protein has one entry. The profile covers 85,000 to 100,000 distinct CDR3 sequences, with approximately 10% appearing a single time and under 5% taken by the ten largest. The sequencing used whole blood, collected at baseline. Source of these receptors: an adult who was a healthcare worker with PCR-confirmed SARS-CoV-2 infection or an uninfected control (not recorded which).

In its sample, this clonotype was seen many times. The genes are TRBV7-9 and TRBJ1-4, with D uncertain. This CDR3 has 12 residues. Trimming pared 7 bases from V and 7 bases from J, leaving 10 bases between. The V gene's germline CDR1 is SEHNR and CDR2 FQNEAQ (reference sequence). CDR3 sequence (DNA): TGTGCCAGCACCTTCGGATCTGAAAAACTGTTTTTT. Translated, it gives CASTFGSEKLFF.

This rearrangement joins TRBV27 to TRBJ1-6, with 9 bases aligning to TRBD1. Germline-derived CDR1 and CDR2 are MNHEY and SMNVEV (reference sequence). The CDR3 loop spans 14 amino acids. V lost 5 bases and J lost 5; bases outside the gene matches: 1. CDR3 nucleotide sequence: TGTGCCAGCAGTAGGGACAGGGATAATTCACCCCTCCACTTT. It specifies CASSRDRDNSPLHF.

This clonotype was observed many times. V and J are TRBV6-5 and TRBJ2-7, with TRBD2 matching 7 bases. J gave up 6 bases and V 6 bases, and 5 bases lay outside the gene matches. CDR3 length equals 12 residues. Germline CDR1 MNHEY, CDR2 SVGAGI. CDR3: CASSRTSAEQYF. For the CDR3, the DNA is TGTGCCAGCAGCAGGACTAGTGCCGAGCAGTACTTC.

This clonotype was seen more than once but under ten times. The CDR3 region is CATSDPRQGLDEQYF. The CDR3 DNA reads TGTGCCACCAGTGATCCGCGACAGGGGCTCGACGAGCAGTACTTC. The rearrangement uses TRBV24-1 and TRBJ2-7; 8 nucleotides align to TRBD1. This CDR3 spans 15 amino acids. Germline V gene data show CDR1 as KGHDR and CDR2 as SFDVKD. The junction had 8 bases not matched to a gene; V was cut back by 3 bases and J by 5 bases.

This clonotype was counted many times. The chain has TRBV5-1 and TRBJ2-5, with TRBD2 identical over 7 bases. After removal of 5 bases from V and 2 bases from J, the junction contained 6 bases not matched to a gene. Germline-derived CDR1 and CDR2 are SGHRS and YFSETQ. CDR3 size: 14 residues. Written as DNA, the CDR3 is TGCGCCAGCAGATCCGGGGGAGGGCAAGAGACCCAGTACTTC. Translation: CASRSGGGQETQYF.

In its sample, this clonotype was seen many times. CDR3 nucleotides: TGTGCCAGCGGCAGCTCCCTAGAGACCCAGTACTTC. The encoded protein is CASGSSLETQYF. The chain is built from TRBV7-9 and TRBJ2-5, with unresolved D. With 8 bases removed from V and 4 bases from J, the gap between germline ends came to 11 bases. Germline CDR1 SEHNR, CDR2 FQNEAQ (reference sequence). The CDR3 sequence is 12 residues long.

The rearrangement joins TRBV11-2 to TRBJ2-7; D assignment may be TRBD1 or TRBD2 (5 bases each). Trimming removed 7 bases from V and 2 bases from J, with 15 bases in between. The CDR3 has 14 residues. Germline CDR1 is SGHAT and CDR2 is FQNNGV. The CDR3 loop is CASTLRGSTYEQYF. The CDR3 DNA sequence: TGTGCCAGCACCCTCCGGGGCTCTACCTACGAGCAGTACTTC.

CDR3 residues: CASSLAATGNTIYF. The CDR3 DNA is TGTGCCAGCAGCTTAGCAGCGACCGGAAACACCATATATTTT. The chain links TRBV7-9 to TRBJ1-3, with no clear D. The CDR3 has 14 residues. Germline CDR1 is SEHNR and CDR2 is FQNEAQ (reference sequence). V lost 0 bases and J 4 bases, leaving 7 bases between the germline ends. The full variable domain, with the rest looked up from reference TRBV7-9 and TRBJ1-3, is DTGVSQNPRHKITKRGQNVTFRCDPISEHNRLYWYRQTLGQGPEFLTYFQNEAQLEKSRLLSDRFSAERPKGSFSTLEIQRTEQGDSAMYLCASSLAATGNTIYFGEGSWLTVV.

This clonotype was counted a few times. The chain has TRBV29-1 and TRBJ2-1; D possibly corresponds to TRBD1 (6 bases). Germline CDR1 reads SQVTM; CDR2 reads ANQGSEA. Trimming removed 0 bases from V and 6 bases from J, with 15 bases in between. The CDR3 covers 15 residues. The CDR3 here is CSVEDLTGNPNEQFF. Written as DNA, the CDR3 is TGCAGCGTTGAAGATCTTACAGGGAATCCCAATGAGCAGTTCTTC.

This clonotype was counted between two and nine times. This chain uses TRBV21-1 with TRBJ2-2; the D call TRBD2 from the table was never checked on the DNA. TRBV21-1 is a pseudogene. The CDR3 spans 17 residues. The CDR3 DNA sequence: TGTGCCAGCAGCAGACAGACTAGCGGGGCGAACACCGGGGAGCTGTTTTTT. Its translation is CASSRQTSGANTGELFF.

This sequence joins TRBV7-8 and TRBJ2-7; 7 bases map to TRBD1. Per germline, CDR1 SGHVS and CDR2 FQNEAQ. CDR3 size: 15 residues. The V and J ends lost 5 bases and 1 base, in that order; junction bases with no gene match: 8. The CDR3 DNA reads TGTGCCAGCAGCCCCCGGTCAGGGGGATCCTACGAGCAGTACTTC. This translates into CASSPRSGGSYEQYF.

This chain uses TRBV5-8 with TRBJ2-1, with TRBD2 identical over 11 bases. Germline V gene data show CDR1 as SGHTS and CDR2 as YDEGEE. Trimming at V came to 4 bases and at J to 5 bases, leaving 8 bases not matched to a gene. The CDR3 is 16 residues long. CDR3 coding DNA: TGTGCCAGCAGCACCGAACTAGCGGGGGAGAACAATGAGCAGTTCTTC. It translates to CASSTELAGENNEQFF.

The genes are TRBV5-1 and TRBJ2-2; 7 bases fit TRBD1. The CDR3 is 17 amino acids. Trimming removed 0 bases from V and 0 bases from J; junction bases left unmatched: 5. Germline V CDR1 and CDR2: SGHRS, YFSETQ. In nucleotides, the CDR3 is TGCGCCAGCAGCTTGGAATTGGGACAGCCGAACACCGGGGAGCTGTTTTTT. Protein sequence: CASSLELGQPNTGELFF.

This clonotype was counted at least ten times. The rearrangement uses TRBV7-8 and TRBJ1-5; D is undetermined. Per the germline V gene, CDR1 is SGHVS and CDR2 is FQNEAQ. There are 17 residues in the CDR3. V was shortened by 5 bases and J by 4 bases, with 21 bases between the two germline ends. CDR3 sequence reads: CASSPPSSWGRNQPQHF. DNA for the CDR3: TGTGCCAGCAGCCCCCCCTCGAGTTGGGGTAGAAATCAGCCCCAGCATTTT. Filled out from reference TRBV7-8 and TRBJ1-5, the complete variable domain reads GAGVSQSPRYKVAKRGQDVALRCDPISGHVSLFWYQQALGQGPEFLTYFQNEAQLDKSGLPSDRFFAERPEGSVSTLKIQRTQQEDSAVYLCASSPPSSWGRNQPQHFGDGTRLSIL.

J is TRBJ2-7 and V is TRBV3-1; TRBD1 agrees at 8 bases. The V and J ends lost 0 bases and 3 bases, in that order; junction bases with no gene match: 10. The CDR3 length is 17 residues. From germline, CDR1 is LGHDT and CDR2 YNNKEL (reference sequence). Here the CDR3 reads CASSQDVITGGSYEQYF. The CDR3 DNA follows: TGTGCCAGCAGCCAAGATGTGATTACAGGGGGAAGCTACGAGCAGTACTTC.

The chain joins TRBV4-2 to TRBJ2-7, with a possible D match to TRBD2 (5 bases). The CDR3 loop spans 12 amino acids. Between the trimmed V and J ends, which lost 0 bases and 6 bases, there was a span of 6 bases. Per germline, CDR1 LGHNA and CDR2 YNFKEQ. The CDR3, as DNA: TGTGCCAGCAGCCAAGAAGGAGGCGAGCAGTACTTC. Its translation is CASSQEGGEQYF.

This clonotype showed up just a few times. This chain links TRBV12-3 or TRBV12-4 with TRBJ1-4; 8 nucleotides agree with TRBD1. V dropped 6 bases and J dropped 6; count of bases not matched to a gene: 6. The CDR3 spans 14 residues. The CDR3 DNA reads TGTGCCAGCAGCACCGGGACAGGAGATGAAAAACTGTTTTTT. It specifies CASSTGTGDEKLFF.

In its sample, this clonotype was seen many times. The J gene is TRBJ1-6, the V gene TRBV5-5, with a possible D match to TRBD1 (5 bases). From germline, CDR1 is SGHKS and CDR2 YYEKEE (reference sequence). CDR3 length: 17 residues. Trimming took off 3 bases at V and 8 bases at J, with 21 bases between the two ends. The CDR3 bases are TGTGCCAGCAGCTCCCTTCGTGTTTACGGAGGGGATTCACCCCTCCACTTT. Amino acid sequence: CASSSLRVYGGDSPLHF.

This clonotype was counted many times. J is TRBJ1-2 and V is TRBV28; no clear D. Trimming stripped 7 bases from V and 4 bases from J, with 16 bases between. Germline V CDR1 and CDR2: MDHEN, SYDVKM. This CDR3 region has 14 residues. Here the CDR3 DNA reads TGTGCCAGCACAACCATTGGCAGAAGCTATGGCTACACCTTC. This translates into CASTTIGRSYGYTF.

This clonotype has ten or more counts. CDR3 protein: CSARETGKETQYF. CDR3 DNA: TGCAGTGCTAGAGAGACAGGGAAAGAGACCCAGTACTTC. The chain has TRBV20-1 and TRBJ2-5; 7 bases map to TRBD1. The CDR3 runs to 13 residues. Germline lookup yields CDR1 DFQATT and CDR2 SNEGSKA (reference sequence). Germline trimming cut 0 bases from V and 3 bases from J; bases unmatched to any gene: 1.

This clonotype was detected ten times or more. This chain joins TRBV30 and TRBJ2-5, with D possibly matching TRBD2 (7 bases). V dropped 2 bases and J dropped 3 bases, with 10 bases sitting between them. The CDR3 spans 13 residues. Germline values: CDR1 GTSNPN, CDR2 SVGIG (reference sequence). The DNA of the CDR3 is TGTGCCTGGAGTACGGGGGGCGAAGAGACCCAGTACTTC. Its protein product is CAWSTGGEETQYF.

This clonotype was observed at least ten times. The DNA of the CDR3 is TGCGCCAGCAGCCTTCGTCCGACCAGCGGGGACGGCACAGATACGCAGTATTTT. Amino acids: CASSLRPTSGDGTDTQYF. This chain joins TRBV4-1 and TRBJ2-3; TRBD2 agrees at 7 bases. CDR1 and CDR2 (germline): MGHRA, YSYEKL. This CDR3 is built from 18 residues. V lost 4 bases and J lost 1; bases outside the gene matches: 14.

This clonotype has a count of ten or more. The chain has TRBV27 and TRBJ2-7; D gene unclear. Germline values: CDR1 MNHEY, CDR2 SMNVEV (reference sequence). Trimming took off 5 bases at V and 6 bases at J, with 5 bases between the two ends. The CDR3 length is 10 residues. CDR3 coding DNA: TGTGCCAGCAGTAGGGTCGAGCAGTACTTC. Protein: CASSRVEQYF.

The J gene is TRBJ1-1, the V gene TRBV7-2, with unresolved D. This CDR3 spans 14 amino acids. The germline V gene encodes CDR1 SGHTA and CDR2 FQGNSA. Deletions cut 5 bases from V and 7 bases from J, with 17 bases between. CDR3 residues: CASSPLRTAREAFF. Here the CDR3 DNA reads TGTGCCAGCAGCCCTCTTCGGACGGCCCGTGAAGCTTTCTTT.

This clonotype was counted ten times or more. The chain carries TRBV30 and TRBJ2-2, with 10 positions matching TRBD1. Germline V gene sequence: CDR1 GTSNPN, CDR2 SVGIG (reference sequence). V lost 4 bases and J lost 7; bases outside the gene matches: 24. The CDR3 sequence is 20 residues long. Written as DNA, the CDR3 is TGTGCCTGGACCCCACAGACTCCCTCACTGGGACAGGGGTCCAACGGGGAGCTGTTTTTT. It yields the protein CAWTPQTPSLGQGSNGELFF.

J is TRBJ2-6 and V is TRBV5-4; 9 bases map to TRBD1. This CDR3 is 19 amino acids long. CDR1 and CDR2 from the germline V gene are SGHNT and YYREEE (reference sequence). V shed 3 bases, J shed 0 bases, and the junction held 10 bases outside the gene matches. The CDR3: CASSSNTGTGNSGANVLTF. As DNA, the CDR3 is TGTGCCAGCAGCTCAAATACCGGGACAGGGAACTCTGGGGCCAACGTCCTGACTTTC.

J is TRBJ2-7 and V is TRBV12-3 or TRBV12-4; tentatively, D is TRBD1 or TRBD2 (6 bases each). The CDR3 spans 15 residues. The V end was cut by 3 bases, the J end by 3 bases, with 15 bases between. For the CDR3, the DNA is TGTGCCAGCAGTTTCGGTAGGGGGGCTGGCTACGAGCAGTACTTC. It encodes CASSFGRGAGYEQYF.

This chain links TRBV7-3 with TRBJ2-1, with TRBD1 matching 7 bases. CDR1 is SGHTA and CDR2 is FQGTGA in the germline V gene. The CDR3 totals 15 residues. The junction had 11 bases not matched to a gene; V was cut back by 6 bases and J by 6 bases. CDR3 sequence reads: CASSLLDRAGNEQFF. For the CDR3, the DNA is TGTGCCAGCAGTCTTCTCGACAGGGCTGGCAATGAGCAGTTCTTC.

This clonotype was recorded a few times. The V and J genes are TRBV5-6 and TRBJ2-3; maybe TRBD2 (6 bases). Germline assignment: CDR1 SGHDT and CDR2 YYEEEE. V lost 4 bases, J lost 2 bases, and 20 bases lay in between. The CDR3 contains 17 residues. The CDR3 DNA sequence: TGTGCCAGCAGCCCCCCTGGAGTAATAGCGGACACAGATACGCAGTATTTT. This encodes CASSPPGVIADTDTQYF.

A few counts support this clonotype. This chain connects TRBV20-1 to TRBJ1-4, with 9 bases identical to TRBD1. The germline gives CDR1 DFQATT, CDR2 SNEGSKA (reference sequence). The CDR3 contains 16 residues. V dropped 6 bases and J dropped 0; count of bases not matched to a gene: 8. The CDR3 DNA reads as TGCAGTGCAAGGACAGGGGAGGCGGCAACTAATGAAAAACTGTTTTTT. Protein sequence: CSARTGEAATNEKLFF.